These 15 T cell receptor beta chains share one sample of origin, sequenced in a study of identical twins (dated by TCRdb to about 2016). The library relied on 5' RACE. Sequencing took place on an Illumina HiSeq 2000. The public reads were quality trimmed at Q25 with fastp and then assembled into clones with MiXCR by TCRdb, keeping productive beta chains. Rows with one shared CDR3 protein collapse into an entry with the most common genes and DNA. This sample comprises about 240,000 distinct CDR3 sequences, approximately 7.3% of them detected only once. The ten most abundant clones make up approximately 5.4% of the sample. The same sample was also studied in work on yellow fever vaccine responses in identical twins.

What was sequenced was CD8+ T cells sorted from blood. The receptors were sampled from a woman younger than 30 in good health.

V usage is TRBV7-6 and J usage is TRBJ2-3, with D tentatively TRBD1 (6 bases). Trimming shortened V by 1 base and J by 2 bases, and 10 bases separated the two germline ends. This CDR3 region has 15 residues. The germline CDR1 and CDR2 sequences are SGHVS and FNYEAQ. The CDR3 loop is CASSLEPGDTDTQYF. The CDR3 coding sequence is TGTGCCAGCAGCTTAGAGCCAGGGGACACAGATACGCAGTATTTT.

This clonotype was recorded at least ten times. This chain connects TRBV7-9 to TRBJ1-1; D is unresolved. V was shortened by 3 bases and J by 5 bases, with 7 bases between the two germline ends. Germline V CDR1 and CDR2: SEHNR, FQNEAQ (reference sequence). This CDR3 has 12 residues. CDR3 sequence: CASSLDPTEAFF. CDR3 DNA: TGTGCCAGCAGCTTGGACCCGACTGAAGCTTTCTTT. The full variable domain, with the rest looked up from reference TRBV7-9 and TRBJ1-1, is DTGVSQNPRHKITKRGQNVTFRCDPISEHNRLYWYRQTLGQGPEFLTYFQNEAQLEKSRLLSDRFSAERPKGSFSTLEIQRTEQGDSAMYLCASSLDPTEAFFGQGTRLTVV.

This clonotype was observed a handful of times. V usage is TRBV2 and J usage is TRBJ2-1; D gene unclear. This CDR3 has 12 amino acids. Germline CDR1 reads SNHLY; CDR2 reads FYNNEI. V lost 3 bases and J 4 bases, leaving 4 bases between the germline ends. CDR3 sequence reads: CASSEKYNEQFF. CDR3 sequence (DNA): TGTGCCAGCAGTGAGAAATACAATGAGCAGTTCTTC.

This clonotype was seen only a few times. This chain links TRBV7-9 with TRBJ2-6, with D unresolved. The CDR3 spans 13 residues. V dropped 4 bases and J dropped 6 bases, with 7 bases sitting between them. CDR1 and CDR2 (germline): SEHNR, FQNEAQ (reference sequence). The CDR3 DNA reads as TGTGCCAGCAGCTCCGCTGAGGCCAACGTCCTGACTTTC. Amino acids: CASSSAEANVLTF.

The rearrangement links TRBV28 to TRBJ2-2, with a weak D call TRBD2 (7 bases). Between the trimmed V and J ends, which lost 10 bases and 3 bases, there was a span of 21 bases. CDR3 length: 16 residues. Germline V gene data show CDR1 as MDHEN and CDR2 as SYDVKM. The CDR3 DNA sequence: TGTGCCACCGGCGGGGGTAAGGACAGATACACCGGGGAGCTGTTTTTT. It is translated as CATGGGKDRYTGELFF. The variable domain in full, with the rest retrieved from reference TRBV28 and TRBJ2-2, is DVKVTQSSRYLVKRTGEKVFLECVQDMDHENMFWYRQDPGLGLRLIYFSYDVKMKEKGDIPEGYSVSREKKERFSLILESASTNQTSMYLCATGGGKDRYTGELFFGEGSRLTVL.

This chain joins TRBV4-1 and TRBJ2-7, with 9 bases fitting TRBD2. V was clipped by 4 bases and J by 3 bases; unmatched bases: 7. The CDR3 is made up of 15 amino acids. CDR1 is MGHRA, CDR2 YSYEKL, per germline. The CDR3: CASSPRVAGVYEQYF. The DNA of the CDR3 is TGCGCCAGCAGCCCCAGGGTAGCGGGAGTCTACGAGCAGTACTTC.

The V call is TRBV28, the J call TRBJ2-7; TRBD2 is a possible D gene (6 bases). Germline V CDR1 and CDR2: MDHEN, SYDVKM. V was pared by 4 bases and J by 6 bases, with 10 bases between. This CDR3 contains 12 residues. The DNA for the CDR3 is TGTGCCAGCAGTTGGCGGGGACCCGAGCAGTACTTC. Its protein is CASSWRGPEQYF.

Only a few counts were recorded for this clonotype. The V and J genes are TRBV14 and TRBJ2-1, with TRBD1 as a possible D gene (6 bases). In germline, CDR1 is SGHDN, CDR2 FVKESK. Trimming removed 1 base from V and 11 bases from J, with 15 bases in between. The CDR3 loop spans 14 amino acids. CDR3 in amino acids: CASSQGGQPNQQFF. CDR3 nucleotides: TGTGCCAGCAGCCAAGGGGGGCAGCCAAACCAGCAGTTCTTC.

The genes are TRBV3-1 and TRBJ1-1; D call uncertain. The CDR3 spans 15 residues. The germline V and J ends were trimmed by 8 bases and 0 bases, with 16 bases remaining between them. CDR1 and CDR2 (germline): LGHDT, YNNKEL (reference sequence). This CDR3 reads CASASQSNMNTEAFF. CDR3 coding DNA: TGTGCCAGCGCCAGTCAGTCAAACATGAACACTGAAGCTTTCTTT. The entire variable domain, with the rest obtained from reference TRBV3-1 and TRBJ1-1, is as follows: DTAVSQTPKYLVTQMGNDKSIKCEQNLGHDTMYWYKQDSKKFLKIMFSYNNKELIINETVPNRFSPKSPDKAHLNLHINSLELGDSAVYFCASASQSNMNTEAFFGQGTRLTVV.

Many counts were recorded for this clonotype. The CDR3 here is CASYRGGLSTDTQYF. CDR3 nucleotide sequence: TGTGCCAGCTATAGGGGGGGACTTAGCACAGATACGCAGTATTTT. The rearrangement joins TRBV28 to TRBJ2-3; TRBD2 is a possible D gene (7 bases). V was cut by 8 bases and J by 0 bases, with 15 bases left in between. The CDR3 spans 15 residues. Germline CDR1 reads MDHEN; CDR2 reads SYDVKM.

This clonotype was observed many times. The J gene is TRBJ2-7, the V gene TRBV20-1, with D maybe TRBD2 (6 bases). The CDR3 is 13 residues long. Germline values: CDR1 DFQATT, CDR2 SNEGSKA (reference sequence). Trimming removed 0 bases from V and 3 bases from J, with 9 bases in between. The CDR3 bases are TGCAGTGCTAGAGATCAGGAGGGCTACGAGCAGTACGTC. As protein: CSARDQEGYEQYV.

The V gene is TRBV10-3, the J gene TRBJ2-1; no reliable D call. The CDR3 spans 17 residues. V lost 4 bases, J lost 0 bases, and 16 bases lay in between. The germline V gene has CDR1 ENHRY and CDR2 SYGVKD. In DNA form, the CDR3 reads TGTGCCATCAGTGGGGTTTCAGCGCCCCTCTCCTACAATGAGCAGTTCTTC. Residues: CAISGVSAPLSYNEQFF.

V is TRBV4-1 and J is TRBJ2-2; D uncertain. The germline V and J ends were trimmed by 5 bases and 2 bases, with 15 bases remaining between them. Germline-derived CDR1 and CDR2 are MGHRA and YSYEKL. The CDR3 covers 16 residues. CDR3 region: CASSTVRERNTGELFF. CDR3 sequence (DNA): TGCGCCAGCAGCACCGTACGAGAGAGAAACACCGGGGAGCTGTTTTTT.

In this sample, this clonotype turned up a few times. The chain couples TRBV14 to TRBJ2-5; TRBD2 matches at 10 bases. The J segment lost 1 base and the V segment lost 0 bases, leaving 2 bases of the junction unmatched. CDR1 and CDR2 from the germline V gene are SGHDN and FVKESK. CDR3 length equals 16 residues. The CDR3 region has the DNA TGTGCCAGCAGCCAAGAAGCGGGAGGGATCCAAGAGACCCAGTACTTC. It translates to CASSQEAGGIQETQYF.

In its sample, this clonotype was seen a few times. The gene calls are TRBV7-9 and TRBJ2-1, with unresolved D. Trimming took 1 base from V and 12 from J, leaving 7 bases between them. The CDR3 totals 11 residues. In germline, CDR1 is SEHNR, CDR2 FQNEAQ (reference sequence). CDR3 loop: CASSLVSGQFF. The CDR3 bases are TGTGCCAGCAGCTTAGTTTCAGGGCAGTTCTTC. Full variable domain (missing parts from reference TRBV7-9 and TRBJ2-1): DTGVSQNPRHKITKRGQNVTFRCDPISEHNRLYWYRQTLGQGPEFLTYFQNEAQLEKSRLLSDRFSAERPKGSFSTLEIQRTEQGDSAMYLCASSLVSGQFFGPGTRLTVL.